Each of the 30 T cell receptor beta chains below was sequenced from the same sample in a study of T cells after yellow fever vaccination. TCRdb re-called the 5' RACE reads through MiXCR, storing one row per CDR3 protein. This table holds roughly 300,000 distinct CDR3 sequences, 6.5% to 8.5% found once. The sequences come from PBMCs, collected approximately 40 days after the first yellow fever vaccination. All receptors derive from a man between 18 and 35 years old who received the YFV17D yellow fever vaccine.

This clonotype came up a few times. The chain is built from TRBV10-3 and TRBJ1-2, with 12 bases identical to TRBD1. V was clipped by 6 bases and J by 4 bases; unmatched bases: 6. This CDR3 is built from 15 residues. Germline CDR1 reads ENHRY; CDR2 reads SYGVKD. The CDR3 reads CAISQPGQGAYGYTF. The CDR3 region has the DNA TGTGCCATCAGCCAACCGGGACAGGGGGCCTATGGCTACACCTTC.

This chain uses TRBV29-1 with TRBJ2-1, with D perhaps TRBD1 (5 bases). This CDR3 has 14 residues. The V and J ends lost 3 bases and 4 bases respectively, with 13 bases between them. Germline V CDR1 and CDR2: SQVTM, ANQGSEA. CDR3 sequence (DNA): TGCAGCGTTGATGTGCAGGGCAGGTACAATGAGCAGTTCTTC. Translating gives CSVDVQGRYNEQFF.

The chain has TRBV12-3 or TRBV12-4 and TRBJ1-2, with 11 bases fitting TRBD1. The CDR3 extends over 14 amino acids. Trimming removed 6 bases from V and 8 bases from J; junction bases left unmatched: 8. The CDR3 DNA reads TGTGCCAGCAGCGGGACAGGGGGATCGGGCGGCTACACCTTC. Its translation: CASSGTGGSGGYTF.

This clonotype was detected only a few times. CDR3: CASSPPWGGWQFF. Written as DNA, the CDR3 is TGTGCCAGCAGCCCACCCTGGGGTGGGTGGCAGTTCTTC. The V gene is TRBV7-2, the J gene TRBJ2-1; D is uncertain. V was cut by 5 bases and J by 12 bases, with 17 bases left in between. The CDR3 loop spans 13 amino acids. The germline V gene has CDR1 SGHTA and CDR2 FQGNSA.

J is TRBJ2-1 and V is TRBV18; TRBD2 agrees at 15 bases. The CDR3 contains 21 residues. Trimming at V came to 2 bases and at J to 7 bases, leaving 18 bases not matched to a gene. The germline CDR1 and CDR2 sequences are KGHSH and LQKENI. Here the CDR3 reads CASSPSAPGLAGGHLKNEQFF. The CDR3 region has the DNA TGTGCCAGCTCACCAAGCGCTCCGGGACTAGCGGGGGGTCACTTAAAAAATGAGCAGTTCTTC.

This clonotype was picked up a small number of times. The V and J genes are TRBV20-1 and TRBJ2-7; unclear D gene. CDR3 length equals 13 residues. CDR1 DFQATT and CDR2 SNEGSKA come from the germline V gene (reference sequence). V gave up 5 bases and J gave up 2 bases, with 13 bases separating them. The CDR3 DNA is TGCAGTGCTCAGAAGCCCGCCGCCTACGAGCAGTACTTC. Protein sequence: CSAQKPAAYEQYF.

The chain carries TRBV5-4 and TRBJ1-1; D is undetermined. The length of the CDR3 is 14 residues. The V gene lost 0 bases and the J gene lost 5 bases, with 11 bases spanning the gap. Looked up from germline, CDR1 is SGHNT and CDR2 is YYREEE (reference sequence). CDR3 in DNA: TGTGCCAGCAGCTTGGAAGTCCGAGGGACTGAAGCTTTCTTT. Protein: CASSLEVRGTEAFF.

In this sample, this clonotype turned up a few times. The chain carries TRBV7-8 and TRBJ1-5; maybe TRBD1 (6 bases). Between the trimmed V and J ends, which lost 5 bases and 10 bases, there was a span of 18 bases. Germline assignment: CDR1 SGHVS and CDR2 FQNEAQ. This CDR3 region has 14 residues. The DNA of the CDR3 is TGTGCCAGCAGCGCCCACAGGGAGTTAATCCCCCAGCATTTT. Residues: CASSAHRELIPQHF. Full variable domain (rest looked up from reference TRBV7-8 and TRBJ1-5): GAGVSQSPRYKVAKRGQDVALRCDPISGHVSLFWYQQALGQGPEFLTYFQNEAQLDKSGLPSDRFFAERPEGSVSTLKIQRTQQEDSAVYLCASSAHRELIPQHFGDGTRLSIL.

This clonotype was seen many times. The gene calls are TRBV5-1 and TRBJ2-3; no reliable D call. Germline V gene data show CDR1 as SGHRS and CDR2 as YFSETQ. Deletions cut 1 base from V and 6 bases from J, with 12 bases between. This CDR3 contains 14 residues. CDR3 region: CASSLFLEADTQYF. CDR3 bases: TGCGCCAGCAGCTTGTTTCTCGAGGCGGATACGCAGTATTTT.

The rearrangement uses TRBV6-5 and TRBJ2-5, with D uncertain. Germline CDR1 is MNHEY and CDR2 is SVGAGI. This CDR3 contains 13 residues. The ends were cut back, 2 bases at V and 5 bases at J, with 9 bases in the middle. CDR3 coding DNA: TGTGCCAGCAGTTACGGAGATGGGGAGACCCAGTACTTC. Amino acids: CASSYGDGETQYF.

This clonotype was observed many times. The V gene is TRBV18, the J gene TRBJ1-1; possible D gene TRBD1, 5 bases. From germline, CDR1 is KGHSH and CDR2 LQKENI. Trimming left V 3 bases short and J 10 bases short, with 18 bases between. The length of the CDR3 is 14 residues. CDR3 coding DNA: TGTGCCAGCTCACCGTCGGGGCAGTCAAGGGGAGCTTTCTTT. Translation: CASSPSGQSRGAFF. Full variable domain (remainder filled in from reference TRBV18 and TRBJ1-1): NAGVMQNPRHLVRRRGQEARLRCSPMKGHSHVYWYRQLPEEGLKFMVYLQKENIIDESGMPKERFSAEFPKEGPSILRIQQVVRGDSAAYFCASSPSGQSRGAFFGQGTRLTVV.

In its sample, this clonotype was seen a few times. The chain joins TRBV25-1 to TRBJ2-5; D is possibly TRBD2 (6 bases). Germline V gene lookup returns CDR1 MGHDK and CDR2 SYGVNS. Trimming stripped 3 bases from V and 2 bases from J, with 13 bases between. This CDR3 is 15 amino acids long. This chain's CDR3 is CASSEEEGHQETQYF. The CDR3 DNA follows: TGTGCCAGCAGTGAGGAGGAGGGGCATCAAGAGACCCAGTACTTC.

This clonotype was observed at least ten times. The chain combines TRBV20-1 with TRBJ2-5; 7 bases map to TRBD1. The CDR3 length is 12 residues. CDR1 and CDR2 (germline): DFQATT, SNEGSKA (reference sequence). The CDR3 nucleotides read TGCAGCCCGAGGGGGCAGGGAGAGACCCAGTACTTC. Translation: CSPRGQGETQYF.

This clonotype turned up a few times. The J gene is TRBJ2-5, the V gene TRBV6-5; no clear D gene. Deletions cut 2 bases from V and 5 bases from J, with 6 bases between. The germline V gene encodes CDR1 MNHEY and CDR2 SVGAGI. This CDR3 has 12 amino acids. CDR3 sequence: CASSYQQETQYF. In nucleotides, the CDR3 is TGTGCCAGCAGTTACCAACAGGAGACCCAGTACTTC.

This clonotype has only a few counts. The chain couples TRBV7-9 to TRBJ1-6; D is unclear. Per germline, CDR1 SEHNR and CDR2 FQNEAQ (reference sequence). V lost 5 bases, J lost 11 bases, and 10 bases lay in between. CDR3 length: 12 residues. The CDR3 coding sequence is TGTGCCAGCAGCATAGTCGTTCCACCCCTCCACTTT. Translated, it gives CASSIVVPPLHF.

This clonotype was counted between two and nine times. The CDR3 nucleotides read TGTGCCAGCAGCCAACAGGGGCCTCGGGAAAAACTGTTTTTT. Translated, it gives CASSQQGPREKLFF. This chain joins TRBV5-8 and TRBJ1-4; 7 bases fit TRBD1. V shed 4 bases and J 8 bases; nucleotides not matched to a gene: 8. The CDR3 contains 14 residues. Germline V gene data show CDR1 as SGHTS and CDR2 as YDEGEE.

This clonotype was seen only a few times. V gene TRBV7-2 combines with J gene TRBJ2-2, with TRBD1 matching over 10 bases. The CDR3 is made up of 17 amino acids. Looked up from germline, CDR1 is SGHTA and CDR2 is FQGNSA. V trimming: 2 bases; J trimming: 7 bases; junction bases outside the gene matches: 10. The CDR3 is CASSLPGQGRFGGELFF. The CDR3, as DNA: TGTGCCAGCAGCTTACCGGGACAGGGGCGGTTCGGCGGGGAGCTGTTTTTT.

CDR3 region: CASRLAPTGERYEQYF. CDR3 in DNA: TGCGCCAGCAGGCTGGCCCCTACAGGGGAAAGGTACGAGCAGTACTTC. V is TRBV5-1 and J is TRBJ2-7; 7 nucleotides line up with TRBD1. Trimming cost V 5 bases and J 4 bases; bases outside gene matches: 15. Germline loops: CDR1 SGHRS, CDR2 YFSETQ. The CDR3 totals 16 residues.

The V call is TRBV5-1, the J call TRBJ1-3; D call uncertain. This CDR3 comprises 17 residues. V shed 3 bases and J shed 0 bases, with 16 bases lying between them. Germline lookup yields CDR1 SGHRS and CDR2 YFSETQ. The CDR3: CASSSEPLIFSGNTIYF. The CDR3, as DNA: TGCGCCAGCAGCTCCGAACCTTTGATCTTCTCTGGAAACACCATATATTTT.

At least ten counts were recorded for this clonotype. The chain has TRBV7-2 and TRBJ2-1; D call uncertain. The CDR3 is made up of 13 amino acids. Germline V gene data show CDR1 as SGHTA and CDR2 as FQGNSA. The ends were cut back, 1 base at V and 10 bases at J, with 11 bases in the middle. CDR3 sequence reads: CASSLDWRREQFF. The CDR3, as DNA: TGTGCCAGCAGCTTAGATTGGCGCAGGGAGCAGTTCTTC.

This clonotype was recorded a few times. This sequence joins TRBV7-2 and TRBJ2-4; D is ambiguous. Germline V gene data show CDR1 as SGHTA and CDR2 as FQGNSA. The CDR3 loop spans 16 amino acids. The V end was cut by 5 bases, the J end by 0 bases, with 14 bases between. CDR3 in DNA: TGTGCCAGCAGCCCCCCCGGGTCGATAGCCAAAAACATTCAGTACTTC. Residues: CASSPPGSIAKNIQYF.

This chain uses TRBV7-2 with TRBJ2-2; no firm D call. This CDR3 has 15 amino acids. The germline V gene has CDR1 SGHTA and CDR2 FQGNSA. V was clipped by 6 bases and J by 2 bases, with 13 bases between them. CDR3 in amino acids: CASRQVTANTGELFF. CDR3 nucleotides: TGTGCCAGCAGACAAGTAACAGCTAACACCGGGGAGCTGTTTTTT.

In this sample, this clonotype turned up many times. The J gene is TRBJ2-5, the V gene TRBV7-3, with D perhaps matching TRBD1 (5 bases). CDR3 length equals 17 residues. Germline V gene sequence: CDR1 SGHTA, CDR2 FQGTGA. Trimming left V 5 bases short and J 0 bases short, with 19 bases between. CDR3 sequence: CASSLKGPLRDQETQYF. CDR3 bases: TGTGCCAGCAGCCTAAAGGGGCCACTCCGAGACCAAGAGACCCAGTACTTC.

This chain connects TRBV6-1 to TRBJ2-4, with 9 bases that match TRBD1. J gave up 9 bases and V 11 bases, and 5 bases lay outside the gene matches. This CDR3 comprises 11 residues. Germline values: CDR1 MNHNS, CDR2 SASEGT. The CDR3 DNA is TGTGCCGGAAGGACAGGGGTCATTCAGTACTTC. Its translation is CAGRTGVIQYF.

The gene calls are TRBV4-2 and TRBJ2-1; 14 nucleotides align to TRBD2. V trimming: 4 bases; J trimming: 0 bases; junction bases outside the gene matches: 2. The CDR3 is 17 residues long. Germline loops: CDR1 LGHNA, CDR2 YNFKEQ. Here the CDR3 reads CASSRGTSGSSYNEQFF. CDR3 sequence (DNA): TGTGCCAGCAGCCGGGGGACTAGCGGGAGCTCCTACAATGAGCAGTTCTTC.

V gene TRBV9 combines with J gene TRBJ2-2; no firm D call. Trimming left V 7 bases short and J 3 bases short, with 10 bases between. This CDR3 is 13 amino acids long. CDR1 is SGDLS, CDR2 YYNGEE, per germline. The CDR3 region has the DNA TGTGCCAGCTCCCGGGCCTACACCGGGGAGCTGTTTTTT. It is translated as CASSRAYTGELFF.

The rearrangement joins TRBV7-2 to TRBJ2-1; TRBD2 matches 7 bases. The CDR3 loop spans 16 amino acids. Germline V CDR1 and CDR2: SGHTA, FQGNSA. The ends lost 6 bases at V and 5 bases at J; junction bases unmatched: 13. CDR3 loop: CASSPEAGFGHNEQFF. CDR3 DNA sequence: TGTGCCAGCAGTCCGGAAGCGGGGTTCGGACACAATGAGCAGTTCTTC. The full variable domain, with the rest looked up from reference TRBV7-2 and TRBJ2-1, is GAGVSQSPSNKVTEKGKDVELRCDPISGHTALYWYRQSLGQGLEFLIYFQGNSAPDKSGLPSDRFSAERTGGSVSTLTIQRTQQEDSAVYLCASSPEAGFGHNEQFFGPGTRLTVL.

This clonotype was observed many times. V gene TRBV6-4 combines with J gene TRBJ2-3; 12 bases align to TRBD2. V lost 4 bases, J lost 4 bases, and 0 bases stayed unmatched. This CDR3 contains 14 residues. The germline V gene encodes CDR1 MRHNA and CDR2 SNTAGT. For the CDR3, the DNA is TGTGCCAGCAGTGCTAGCGGGGGGGCAGATACGCAGTATTTT. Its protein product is CASSASGGADTQYF.

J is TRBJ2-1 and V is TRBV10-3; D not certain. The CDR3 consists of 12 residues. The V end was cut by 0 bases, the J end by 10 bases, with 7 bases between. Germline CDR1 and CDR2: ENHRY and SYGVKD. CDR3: CAISESSREQFF. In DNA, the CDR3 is TGTGCCATCAGTGAGTCAAGTCGGGAGCAGTTCTTC.

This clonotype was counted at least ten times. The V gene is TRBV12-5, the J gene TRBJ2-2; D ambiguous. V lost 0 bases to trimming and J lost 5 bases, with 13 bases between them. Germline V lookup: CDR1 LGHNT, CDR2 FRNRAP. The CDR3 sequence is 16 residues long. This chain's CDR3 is CASGLVTPLRTGELFF. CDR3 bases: TGTGCTAGTGGTTTGGTTACTCCCTTGAGGACCGGGGAGCTGTTTTTT.